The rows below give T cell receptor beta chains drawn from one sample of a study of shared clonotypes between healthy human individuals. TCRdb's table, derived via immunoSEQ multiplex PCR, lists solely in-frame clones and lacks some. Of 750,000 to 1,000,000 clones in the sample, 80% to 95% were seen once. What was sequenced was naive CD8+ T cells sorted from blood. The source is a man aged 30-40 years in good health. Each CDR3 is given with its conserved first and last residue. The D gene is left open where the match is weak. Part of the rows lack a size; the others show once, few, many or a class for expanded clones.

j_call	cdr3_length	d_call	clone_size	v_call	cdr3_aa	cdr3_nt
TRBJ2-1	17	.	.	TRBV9	CASSVAGPGSSYNEQFF	TGTGCCAGCAGCGTAGCAGGGCCGGGGAGCTCCTACAATGAGCAGTTCTTC
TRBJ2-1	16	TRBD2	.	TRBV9	CASSVEGRERVNEQFF	TGTGCCAGCAGCGTAGAGGGGCGGGAGAGGGTCAATGAGCAGTTCTTC
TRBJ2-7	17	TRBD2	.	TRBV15	CATSARLAGPSVYEQYF	TGTGCCACCAGCGCACGACTAGCGGGGCCCTCCGTTTACGAGCAGTACTTC
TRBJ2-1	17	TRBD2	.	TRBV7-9	CASSLGASGASYNEQFF	TGTGCCAGCAGCTTAGGTGCTAGCGGCGCTTCCTACAATGAGCAGTTCTTC
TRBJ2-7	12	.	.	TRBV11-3	CASSFSPAEQYF	TGTGCCAGCAGCTTCTCCCCGGCTGAGCAGTACTTC
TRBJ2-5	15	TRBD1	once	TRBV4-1	CASSQVGQGWETQYF	TGCGCCAGCAGCCAAGTGGGACAGGGTTGGGAGACCCAGTACTTC
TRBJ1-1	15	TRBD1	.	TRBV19	CASSSPGGGITEAFF	TGTGCCAGTAGTAGCCCAGGGGGCGGAATCACTGAAGCTTTCTTT
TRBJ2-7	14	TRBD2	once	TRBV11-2	CASRGLADLGEQYF	TGTGCCAGCAGGGGACTAGCGGACCTGGGCGAGCAGTACTTC
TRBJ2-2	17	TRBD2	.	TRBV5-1	CASSPAGGSSDTGELFF	TGCGCCAGCAGCCCCGCGGGCGGGAGCTCGGACACCGGGGAGCTGTTTTTT
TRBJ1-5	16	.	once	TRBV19	CASSIVLGLGNQPQHF	TGTGCCAGTAGTATAGTTTTGGGTCTGGGCAATCAGCCCCAGCATTTT
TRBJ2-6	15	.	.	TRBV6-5	CASSYGLSGANVLTF	TGTGCCAGCAGTTACGGGTTGTCTGGGGCCAACGTCCTGACTTTC
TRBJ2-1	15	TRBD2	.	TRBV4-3	CASSQGLAVYNEQFF	TGCGCCAGCAGCCAGGGACTAGCGGTTTACAATGAGCAGTTCTTC
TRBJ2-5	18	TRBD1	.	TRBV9	CASSVGQGALRPQETQYF	TGTGCCAGCAGCGTAGGGCAGGGGGCGCTGAGGCCCCAAGAGACCCAGTACTTC
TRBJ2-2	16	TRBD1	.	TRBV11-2	CASSLDLWDRAGELFF	TGTGCCAGCAGCTTAGATCTTTGGGACAGGGCCGGGGAGCTGTTTTTT
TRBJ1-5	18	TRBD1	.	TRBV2	CASSELDRARVSNQPQHF	TGTGCCAGCAGTGAGCTTGACAGGGCAAGAGTTAGCAATCAGCCCCAGCATTTT